These 12 T cell receptor beta chains were sequenced from one sample in a study of blood T cell repertoires in COVID-19. Measured with immunoSEQ multiplex PCR; TCRdb has only the in-frame clones, and not every one. The sample lists roughly 260,000 clones; around 87% were seen once. Sequences were obtained from peripheral blood. The source of these receptors is a woman aged 45-60 years with acute or convalescent COVID-19.

There are a few counts of this clone. The chain recombines TRBV7-3 with TRBJ2-7; 7 nucleotides line up with TRBD2. Trimming cost V 2 bases and J 0 bases; bases outside gene matches: 7. The CDR3 totals 16 residues. Germline lookup yields CDR1 SGHTA and CDR2 FQGTGA. The DNA for the CDR3 is TGTGCCAGCAGCTTAGGGCTAGCGGCTATCTCCTACGAGCAGTACTTC. It codes for CASSLGLAAISYEQYF.

This chain links TRBV5-1 with TRBJ1-1; D possibly corresponds to TRBD1 (5 bases). The V gene lost 1 base and the J gene lost 7 bases, with 14 bases spanning the gap. The CDR3 runs to 14 residues. CDR1 is SGHRS and CDR2 is YFSETQ in the germline V gene. CDR3 nucleotides: TGCGCCAGCAGCTTGACATCAGGGTCGGGTGAAGCTTTCTTT. It specifies CASSLTSGSGEAFF.

The CDR3 region is CATVGPGHGMGFYNEQFF. The DNA for the CDR3 is TGTGCCACCGTCGGCCCGGGACATGGGATGGGGTTTTACAATGAGCAGTTCTTC. The rearrangement links TRBV27 to TRBJ2-1, with D possibly being TRBD1 (6 bases). V lost 10 bases and J lost 4, with 29 bases in between. Per the germline V gene, CDR1 is MNHEY and CDR2 is SMNVEV (reference sequence). The CDR3 has 18 amino acids.

This chain uses TRBV30 with TRBJ2-7, with D tentatively TRBD2 (6 bases). The V gene lost 1 base and the J gene lost 1 base, with 14 bases spanning the gap. Germline-derived CDR1 and CDR2 are GTSNPN and SVGIG (reference sequence). This CDR3 region has 15 residues. The CDR3, as DNA: TGTGCCTGGAGTGGGGGAGGTGGGATTTCCTACGAGCAGTACTTC. As protein: CAWSGGGGISYEQYF.

This chain links TRBV27 with TRBJ1-5; no clear D. The germline V gene encodes CDR1 MNHEY and CDR2 SMNVEV (reference sequence). This CDR3 has 14 residues. Trimming cost V 3 bases and J 4 bases, with 10 bases left between them. The CDR3 here is CASSFNSNNQPQHF. The CDR3, as DNA: TGTGCCAGCAGTTTTAACAGCAATAATCAGCCCCAGCATTTT.

CDR3 region: CAITGQGNTEAFF. The CDR3, as DNA: TGTGCCATCACCGGACAGGGGAACACTGAAGCTTTCTTT. V and J are TRBV10-3 and TRBJ1-1; 8 bases agree with TRBD1. This CDR3 has 13 amino acids. The V gene's germline CDR1 is ENHRY and CDR2 SYGVKD. V lost 7 bases to trimming and J lost 1 base; unmatched junction nucleotides: 2.

The V and J genes are TRBV7-2 and TRBJ1-4; 8 positions match TRBD1. In germline, CDR1 is SGHTA, CDR2 FQGNSA. The trim removed 4 bases at V and 7 bases at J, leaving 5 bases unmatched. This CDR3 contains 14 residues. CDR3 coding DNA: TGTGCCAGCAGCTCGGACAGGGAGAGTGAAAAACTGTTTTTT. It translates to CASSSDRESEKLFF.

The V and J genes are TRBV6-6 and TRBJ1-2, with D possibly matching TRBD1 (6 bases). V shed 5 bases and J shed 3 bases, with 19 bases lying between them. CDR1 is MNHNY, CDR2 SVGAGI, per germline (reference sequence). The CDR3 is 16 residues long. The CDR3 bases are TGTGCCAGCAGTGCCTCGAGCTACAGGGACCACTATGGCTACACCTTC. It specifies CASSASSYRDHYGYTF.

The sample holds one count of this clone. The gene calls are TRBV6-1 and TRBJ1-1, with D perhaps TRBD1 (5 bases). Between the trimmed V and J ends, which lost 5 bases and 0 bases, there was a span of 13 bases. The CDR3 length is 15 residues. Germline assignment: CDR1 MNHNS and CDR2 SASEGT. The CDR3, as DNA: TGTGCCAGCAGTAACGGACACTTCATGAACACTGAAGCTTTCTTT. Its protein is CASSNGHFMNTEAFF.

On this clone itself: Distinct nucleotide sequences in the sample also encode this CDR3. The chain uses TRBV28 and TRBJ2-7, with D tentatively TRBD1 (6 bases). Germline CDR1 and CDR2: MDHEN and SYDVKM. Between the trimmed V and J ends, which lost 3 bases and 1 base, there was a span of 13 bases. The CDR3 consists of 15 residues. CDR3 bases: TGTGCCAGCAGTTTGCTCGGCAGGGGTTCCTACGAGCAGTACTTC. Translation gives CASSLLGRGSYEQYF. The whole variable domain, remainder taken from reference TRBV28 and TRBJ2-7, is DVKVTQSSRYLVKRTGEKVFLECVQDMDHENMFWYRQDPGLGLRLIYFSYDVKMKEKGDIPEGYSVSREKKERFSLILESASTNQTSMYLCASSLLGRGSYEQYFGPGTRLTVT.

There are a few counts of this clone. A single base separates this from a much larger clone, so it may be a read error. The V call is TRBV14, the J call TRBJ1-2, with 8 nucleotides matching TRBD1. CDR3 length: 12 residues. V was pared by 4 bases and J by 6 bases, with 1 base of the junction left unmatched. Germline V gives CDR1 SGHDN, CDR2 FVKESK. The CDR3 loop reads CASSPTGDGYTF. The CDR3 DNA reads TGTGCCAGCAGCCCGACAGGGGATGGCTACACCTTC. Variable domain in full (rest from reference TRBV14 and TRBJ1-2): EAGVTQFPSHSVIEKGQTVTLRCDPISGHDNLYWYRRVMGKEIKFLLHFVKESKQDESGMPNNRFLAERTGGTYSTLKVQPAELEDSGVYFCASSPTGDGYTFGSGTRLTVV.

This chain links TRBV20-1 with TRBJ1-5, with 9 positions matching TRBD1. The germline V gene encodes CDR1 DFQATT and CDR2 SNEGSKA (reference sequence). CDR3 length equals 14 residues. Unmatched junction bases numbered 5, after V lost 6 bases and J lost 2 bases. CDR3 sequence: CSASTGGGNQPQHF. The CDR3 nucleotides are TGCAGTGCCAGTACAGGGGGCGGCAATCAGCCCCAGCATTTT.